The rows below give T cell receptor beta chains drawn from one sample of a study of vaccination effects on CD4 cells after COVID-19. Some clones are missing from TCRdb's copy, which holds only in-frame ones; the method was immunoSEQ multiplex PCR. The sample holds tens of thousands of clones, more than 80% seen once. Their antigens are not known. The input for sequencing was CD4+ T cells from PBMCs cultured with HCoV-229E spike peptides, taken before COVID-19 vaccination. The receptors here all came from a human donor who received a COVID-19 vaccine. CDR3s include the opening cysteine and the closing phenylalanine or tryptophan. A D gene is named only where the DNA matches it firmly. Clone size is not always given. Where it is, it says once, few, many or a class for expanded clones.

once TRBJ2-3 . TRBV11-2 TGTGCCAGCAGCCCCCGCCCCCAATCAACTGATACGCAGTATTTT CASSPRPQSTDTQYF
. TRBJ2-5 TRBD2 TRBV27 TGTGCCAGCAGTCCCAGCCCCGGCAGGGAGGGAGGAGAGACCCAGTACTTC CASSPSPGREGGETQYF
. TRBJ2-1 TRBD2 TRBV4-1 TGCGCCAGCAGCCGGGACGGACTAGCGGGGGGCTACAATGAGCAGTTCTTC CASSRDGLAGGYNEQFF
. TRBJ1-1 . TRBV19 TGTGCCAGTAGCAGGAAAAGCACTGAAGCTTTCTTT CASSRKSTEAFF
. TRBJ1-4 TRBD1 TRBV5-5 TGTGCCAGCAGCCCTAGGACAGGGGCGGCTAATGAAAAACTGTTTTTT CASSPRTGAANEKLFF
. TRBJ2-2 . TRBV30 TGTGCCTGGAGTATCGGGACAACCTCAATCACCGGGGAGCTGTTTTTT CAWSIGTTSITGELFF
. TRBJ2-5 TRBD1 TRBV19 TGTGCCAGTAGCCGACGAACCGGGACAGGGGGACGGGAGACCCAGTACTTC CASSRRTGTGGRETQYF
. TRBJ1-5 TRBD1 TRBV5-1 TGCGCCAGCAGCCCGGACGGGACAGTCAATCAGCCCCAGCATTTT CASSPDGTVNQPQHF
. TRBJ1-5 . TRBV27 TGTGCCAGCGGGACACGACGCAATCAGCCCCAGCATTTT CASGTRRNQPQHF
. TRBJ2-1 . TRBV21-1 TGTGCCAGCAGCGGTAGCGGTGGCTGGGGTGAGCAGTTCTTC CASSGSGGWGEQFF
. TRBJ2-2 TRBD2 TRBV6-2/TRBV6-3 TGTGCCAGCAGCGCTAGCGGGGGGCCCACCGGGGAGCTGTTTTTT CASSASGGPTGELFF
. TRBJ1-2 TRBD1 TRBV29-1 TGCAGCGTTGAAGTTAGGACAGGGCCTAACTATGGCTACACCTTC CSVEVRTGPNYGYTF
. TRBJ2-1 TRBD2 TRBV7-2 TGTGCCAGCATCAACCTTAGCGGGGGGGATGAGCAGTTCTTC CASINLSGGDEQFF
. TRBJ1-1 . TRBV2 TGTGCCAGCAGTGAAGGTCGGGGGACTGAAGCTTTCTTT CASSEGRGTEAFF
. TRBJ2-2 . TRBV12-3/TRBV12-4 TGTGCCAGCACCGAGAACACCGGGGAGCTGTTTTTT CASTENTGELFF
. TRBJ2-5 TRBD1 TRBV5-4 TGTGCCAGCAGCACAGACAGGGGAGAGACCCAGTACTTC CASSTDRGETQYF
. TRBJ2-3 . TRBV6-2/TRBV6-3 TGTGCCAGCAGTTACTCCATTAGTTCGGATACGCAGTATTTT CASSYSISSDTQYF
. TRBJ2-3 . TRBV7-8 TGTGCCAGCAGCTTAGTCGGGGAAGGCACAGATACGCAGTATTTT CASSLVGEGTDTQYF
. TRBJ2-3 TRBD2 TRBV2 TGTGCCAGCAGAGCGGGGGGGGCAGATACGCAGTATTTT CASRAGGADTQYF
. TRBJ1-6 . TRBV12-5 TGTGCTAGTGGTTTGGTACCGAGCCGCACCACCTATAATTCACCCCTCCACTTT CASGLVPSRTTYNSPLHF
few TRBJ2-4 . TRBV28 TGTGCCAGCAGTTTGACACCCAGGGTTCAGTACTTC CASSLTPRVQYF
. TRBJ2-6 . TRBV6-6 TGTGCCAGCAGTTGGTCCGGCGGGGCCAACGTCCTGACTTTC CASSWSGGANVLTF
. TRBJ2-3 . TRBV5-1 TGCGCCAGCAGCGAAAATTTAGGGGGTCCCGATACGCAGTATTTT CASSENLGGPDTQYF
. TRBJ1-6 . TRBV6-1 TGTGCCAGCAGTGAACCTGACAGACCCCTCCACTTT CASSEPDRPLHF
. TRBJ1-2 . TRBV24-1 TGTGCCACCAGTGATACCGGGACGGGGAGTAACTATGGCTACACCTTC CATSDTGTGSNYGYTF
. TRBJ2-2 TRBD2 TRBV30 TGTGCCTGGAGTGTACTAGCGGGGGGGCCTGGGGAGCTGTTTTTT CAWSVLAGGPGELFF
. TRBJ2-5 TRBD2 TRBV9 TGTGCCAGCAGCGTAGGGGGACTAGCCCCTCGGGAGACCCAGTACTTC CASSVGGLAPRETQYF
. TRBJ2-5 . TRBV6-2/TRBV6-3 TGTGCCAGCAGTTCGCAGGGAATACAAGAGACCCAGTACTTC CASSSQGIQETQYF
few TRBJ1-6 TRBD1 TRBV18 TGTGCCAGCTCACGGACAGGGTTAGATTCACCCCTCCACTTT CASSRTGLDSPLHF
. TRBJ1-1 . TRBV2 TGTGCCAGCAGTGAGCGGGTGTCTGTGAACACTGAAGCTTTCTTT CASSERVSVNTEAFF
. TRBJ1-1 TRBD1 TRBV6-5 TGTGCCAGCGGGAACAGGGGGTCTGAAGCTTTCTTT CASGNRGSEAFF
. TRBJ1-2 . TRBV4-2 TGTGCCAGCAGCCAGTCCATGGCCGGGAACGGGTATGGCTACACCTTC CASSQSMAGNGYGYTF
. TRBJ2-1 . TRBV19 TGTGCCAGTAGTAGGGCTATAGGGGGGGGCCTGAATGAGCAGTTCTTC CASSRAIGGGLNEQFF
. TRBJ1-5 TRBD1 TRBV4-1 TGCGCCAGCAGCCAAGGGACAGGGCCCCATCAGCCCCAGCATTTT CASSQGTGPHQPQHF
. TRBJ2-6 . TRBV6-5 TGTGCCAGCAGCCAAGGGCCCTCTGGGGCCAACGTCCTGACTTTC CASSQGPSGANVLTF
. TRBJ2-5 TRBD1 TRBV4-1 TGCGCCAGCAGCCAAGATGGAAGAGGGGGCGGTGAGACCCAGTACTTC CASSQDGRGGGETQYF
. TRBJ2-2 TRBD2 TRBV6-4 TGTGCCAGCAGTGAACTAGCGCGGACCGGGGAGCTGTTTTTT CASSELARTGELFF
once TRBJ2-2 . TRBV7-8 TGTGCCAGCAGCTCGGATGGGGCCACCGGGGAGCTGTTTTTT CASSSDGATGELFF
. TRBJ2-5 . TRBV4-1 TGCGCCAGCAGCCAAGATACCCAACAGGGTTTAGAGACCCAGTACTTC CASSQDTQQGLETQYF
. TRBJ1-2 . TRBV14 TGTGCCAGCAGCCAAGGTCAGAACTATGGCTACACCTTC CASSQGQNYGYTF